These 24 T cell receptor beta chains were sequenced from one sample in a study of T cell repertoires in cytomegalovirus infection. TCRdb reanalysed the reads using MiXCR and keeps one entry per CDR3 protein. The sample gives 500,000 to 600,000 distinct CDR3 sequences, about 17% of which show up once; 20% to 30% is in the top ten. The sample consisted of CD8+ T cells from PBMCs. These receptors came from a human donor in good health (CMV status not recorded). Some clones in this sample may be carry-over from other donors' samples.

The chain recombines TRBV18 with TRBJ2-5; D unclear. The CDR3 consists of 15 residues. The germline V gene has CDR1 KGHSH and CDR2 LQKENI. V shed 3 bases and J shed 2 bases, with 13 bases lying between them. The CDR3 spells CASSPRYDLQETQYF. The CDR3 DNA is TGTGCCAGCTCACCGCGGTACGACCTTCAAGAGACCCAGTACTTC.

The rearrangement uses TRBV20-1 and TRBJ2-1; no clear D. This CDR3 region has 15 residues. Trimming took 3 bases from V and 5 from J, leaving 17 bases between them. Germline CDR1 is DFQATT and CDR2 is SNEGSKA (reference sequence). For the CDR3, the DNA is TGCAGTGCTAGTGGAACATCCCAGGAGAACAATGAGCAGTTCTTC. Its translation: CSASGTSQENNEQFF.

This clonotype came up a few times. The chain is built from TRBV7-9 and TRBJ2-3, with 10 positions matching TRBD2. The CDR3 totals 15 residues. The junction had 2 bases not matched to a gene; V was cut back by 1 base and J by 4 bases. In germline, CDR1 is SEHNR, CDR2 FQNEAQ (reference sequence). CDR3 bases: TGTGCCAGCAGCTTAGTGCTAGCGGGGGCAGATACGCAGTATTTT. Residues: CASSLVLAGADTQYF. The whole variable domain, filled in from reference TRBV7-9 and TRBJ2-3, reads DTGVSQNPRHKITKRGQNVTFRCDPISEHNRLYWYRQTLGQGPEFLTYFQNEAQLEKSRLLSDRFSAERPKGSFSTLEIQRTEQGDSAMYLCASSLVLAGADTQYFGPGTRLTVL.

This clonotype was picked up many times. This chain joins TRBV7-9 and TRBJ2-5, with TRBD2 matching over 9 bases. In germline, CDR1 is SEHNR, CDR2 FQNEAQ (reference sequence). The ends lost 5 bases at V and 5 bases at J; junction bases unmatched: 9. The CDR3 covers 15 residues. CDR3: CASSPPAGGPETQYF. CDR3 nucleotide sequence: TGTGCCAGCAGCCCCCCAGCGGGGGGCCCGGAGACCCAGTACTTC. The variable domain in full, completed from reference TRBV7-9 and TRBJ2-5, reads DTGVSQNPRHKITKRGQNVTFRCDPISEHNRLYWYRQTLGQGPEFLTYFQNEAQLEKSRLLSDRFSAERPKGSFSTLEIQRTEQGDSAMYLCASSPPAGGPETQYFGPGTRLLVL.

This clonotype has at least ten counts. The chain couples TRBV7-9 to TRBJ2-1; 9 bases fit TRBD1. The CDR3 length is 14 residues. Germline V CDR1 and CDR2: SEHNR, FQNEAQ (reference sequence). V shed 4 bases and J 7 bases; nucleotides not matched to a gene: 5. In nucleotides, the CDR3 is TGTGCCAGCAGCTGGGACAGGGAGAGTAATGAGCAGTTCTTC. Its translation: CASSWDRESNEQFF.

As DNA, the CDR3 is TGCGCCAGCAGCTTGGCACTAGCGGGTGGGTTGTCGTCCTACGAGCAGTACTTC. This encodes CASSLALAGGLSSYEQYF. The chain has TRBV5-1 and TRBJ2-7; 9 positions agree with TRBD2. The germline CDR1 and CDR2 sequences are SGHRS and YFSETQ. This CDR3 region has 18 residues. The ends lost 0 bases at V and 1 base at J; junction bases unmatched: 11.

On this clonotype: Sequence at one end of the junction differs from germline and may be a read error. The V and J genes are TRBV28 and TRBJ2-7, with D tentatively TRBD1 (6 bases). The germline V gene has CDR1 MDHEN and CDR2 SYDVKM. The CDR3 is made up of 15 amino acids. In DNA form, the CDR3 reads TGTACCAGCAGTTTCCCAGCAGGGGTCTCCTACGAGCAGTACTTC. Encoded protein: CTSSFPAGVSYEQYF.

This clonotype was seen more than once but under ten times. The chain recombines TRBV24-1 with TRBJ2-3; 9 positions agree with TRBD2. This CDR3 is 17 amino acids long. The germline V gene encodes CDR1 KGHDR and CDR2 SFDVKD. V lost 0 bases to trimming and J lost 0 bases; unmatched junction nucleotides: 3. In DNA form, the CDR3 reads TGTGCCACCAGTGATTTGGCTAGCGGGGATAGCACAGATACGCAGTATTTT. The encoded protein is CATSDLASGDSTDTQYF.

The chain has TRBV15 and TRBJ2-1, with D possibly being TRBD2 (6 bases). The V gene's germline CDR1 is LNHNV and CDR2 YYDKDF (reference sequence). Trimming took off 0 bases at V and 5 bases at J, with 11 bases between the two ends. This CDR3 has 15 amino acids. The CDR3: CATSRDRGGNNEQFF. CDR3 nucleotide sequence: TGTGCCACCAGCAGAGATCGTGGGGGGAACAATGAGCAGTTCTTC.

A few counts support this clonotype. The V and J genes are TRBV11-2 and TRBJ1-2, with 7 bases aligning to TRBD1. CDR1 is SGHAT, CDR2 FQNNGV, per germline. Trimming cost V 3 bases and J 4 bases; bases outside gene matches: 8. There are 15 residues in the CDR3. CDR3 amino acids: CASSFPGGGAYGYTF. The DNA for the CDR3 is TGTGCCAGCAGCTTCCCAGGGGGGGGTGCCTATGGCTACACCTTC.

In its sample, this clonotype was seen a few times. This rearrangement joins TRBV28 to TRBJ2-3; D is perhaps TRBD1 (6 bases). V lost 6 bases and J lost 2, with 21 bases in between. Germline values: CDR1 MDHEN, CDR2 SYDVKM. CDR3 length: 17 residues. CDR3 sequence: CASSTKVEGVTTDTQYF. In DNA form, the CDR3 reads TGTGCCAGCAGCACCAAGGTTGAGGGGGTTACCACAGATACGCAGTATTTT.

The chain carries TRBV5-1 and TRBJ1-4, with no clear D. Germline CDR1 is SGHRS and CDR2 is YFSETQ. V was clipped by 5 bases and J by 1 base, with 9 bases between them. This CDR3 is built from 14 residues. CDR3 nucleotide sequence: TGCGCCAGCAGTCCCACGAGAACTAATGAAAAACTGTTTTTT. Protein: CASSPTRTNEKLFF. The variable domain in full, with the rest retrieved from reference TRBV5-1 and TRBJ1-4, is KAGVTQTPRYLIKTRGQQVTLSCSPISGHRSVSWYQQTPGQGLQFLFEYFSETQRNKGNFPGRFSGRQFSNSRSEMNVSTLELGDSALYLCASSPTRTNEKLFFGSGTQLSVL.

This clonotype was recorded at least ten times. This rearrangement joins TRBV7-3 to TRBJ2-1; 11 bases align to TRBD2. Trimming removed 5 bases from V and 6 bases from J; junction bases left unmatched: 9. This CDR3 contains 16 residues. The germline CDR1 and CDR2 sequences are SGHTA and FQGTGA. CDR3 residues: CASSQPTSGMANEQFF. CDR3 nucleotide sequence: TGTGCCAGCAGCCAACCGACTAGCGGGATGGCCAATGAGCAGTTCTTC.

This clonotype has ten or more counts. The V gene is TRBV6-2 or TRBV6-3, the J gene TRBJ1-1; D not resolved. Per germline, CDR1 MNHEY and CDR2 SVGEGT. There are 14 residues in the CDR3. Trimming removed 2 bases at V and 10 bases at J, with 17 bases between. CDR3 coding DNA: TGTGCCAGCAGTTACGGGTTGGCAGCTCGCGCAGCTTTCTTT. Its translation: CASSYGLAARAAFF.

The chain recombines TRBV27 with TRBJ2-3, with D maybe TRBD2 (5 bases). The CDR3 spans 13 residues. V was pared by 5 bases and J by 1 base, with 7 bases between. Germline assignment: CDR1 MNHEY and CDR2 SMNVEV (reference sequence). CDR3 sequence (DNA): TGTGCCAGCAGTGGACTCCGCACAGATACGCAGTATTTT. Amino acid sequence: CASSGLRTDTQYF.

This clonotype was seen at least ten times. The chain couples TRBV5-5 to TRBJ2-5, with D perhaps matching TRBD1 or TRBD2 (7 bases each). The ends were cut back, 4 bases at V and 5 bases at J, with 24 bases in the middle. The CDR3 runs to 17 residues. Germline values: CDR1 SGHKS, CDR2 YYEKEE (reference sequence). The CDR3 loop is CASSPLPGGQGQETQYF. CDR3 bases: TGTGCCAGCAGCCCCCTGCCGGGGGGCCAGGGACAGGAGACCCAGTACTTC.

V gene TRBV24-1 combines with J gene TRBJ1-1, with 8 bases lining up with TRBD1. The J segment lost 5 bases and the V segment lost 4 bases, leaving 2 bases of the junction unmatched. This CDR3 spans 13 amino acids. Germline V CDR1 and CDR2: KGHDR, SFDVKD. CDR3 DNA sequence: TGTGCCACCAGTGACTACAGGGGGACTGAAGCTTTCTTT. Amino acids: CATSDYRGTEAFF.

This clonotype appeared a few times. The CDR3 DNA is TGTGCCATCAGTGCCGGGGATTCCGACGAGCAGTACTTC. Translated, it gives CAISAGDSDEQYF. The rearrangement links TRBV10-3 to TRBJ2-7; the D gene is possibly TRBD2 (5 bases). This CDR3 has 13 residues. V lost 4 bases to trimming and J lost 5 bases, with 12 bases between them. Germline CDR1 reads ENHRY; CDR2 reads SYGVKD.

The J gene is TRBJ2-7, the V gene TRBV2; D gene ambiguous. Trimming pared 6 bases from V and 1 base from J, leaving 7 bases between. Germline CDR1 is SNHLY and CDR2 is FYNNEI. The CDR3 has 12 residues. CDR3 sequence: CASSRVSYEQYF. CDR3 DNA: TGTGCCAGCAGCCGTGTGTCCTACGAGCAGTACTTC.

This clonotype was recorded at least ten times. The CDR3 nucleotides are TGTGCCAGCAGACGAGGCGGGGGGTTACTTTACAATGAGCAGTTCTTC. The encoded protein is CASRRGGGLLYNEQFF. The chain is built from TRBV5-6 and TRBJ2-1; TRBD2 matches 8 bases. Germline V CDR1 and CDR2: SGHDT, YYEEEE. V was pared by 5 bases and J by 4 bases, with 11 bases of the junction left unmatched. The CDR3 runs 16 residues.

The rearrangement joins TRBV14 to TRBJ1-6; 10 nucleotides agree with TRBD1. The CDR3 runs 19 residues. Looked up from germline, CDR1 is SGHDN and CDR2 is FVKESK. The ends lost 0 bases at V and 1 base at J; junction bases unmatched: 6. CDR3 nucleotides: TGTGCCAGCAGCCAAGATTTGACAGGGGGCCGATCCTATAATTCACCCCTCCACTTT. This translates into CASSQDLTGGRSYNSPLHF.

This clonotype was seen at least ten times. This chain uses TRBV12-3 or TRBV12-4 with TRBJ2-2; D is uncertain. The V and J ends lost 1 base and 0 bases respectively, with 9 bases between them. The CDR3 contains 16 residues. The CDR3 nucleotides read TGTGCCAGCAGTTTAGGGATGTTAACGAACACCGGGGAGCTGTTTTTT. Amino acid sequence: CASSLGMLTNTGELFF.

In this sample, this clonotype turned up many times. This chain links TRBV27 with TRBJ1-4; D is unresolved. This CDR3 contains 16 residues. V was cut by 3 bases and J by 0 bases, with 11 bases left in between. Per germline, CDR1 MNHEY and CDR2 SMNVEV (reference sequence). This chain's CDR3 is CASSLRTQSTNEKLFF. Written as DNA, the CDR3 is TGTGCCAGCAGTTTGCGGACCCAATCAACTAATGAAAAACTGTTTTTT.

In this sample, this clonotype turned up many times. The V call is TRBV5-6, the J call TRBJ1-4; possible D gene TRBD1, 6 bases. With 4 bases removed from V and 6 bases from J, the gap between germline ends came to 10 bases. Germline values: CDR1 SGHDT, CDR2 YYEEEE. This CDR3 is 13 amino acids long. The CDR3 DNA sequence: TGTGCCAGCAGCCCGAGGACAGATGAAAAACTGTTTTTT. This translates into CASSPRTDEKLFF.